This T cell receptor beta chain was captured by sequencing in a study of cytomegalovirus exposure and HLA in healthy donors (dated by TCRdb to about 2017). About the investigation overall: A later analysis indicated that the roughly 130 validation repertoires were generated on the platform also employed for the approximately 670 repertoires of the first cohort. The study was designed to test whether signatures of past pathogen exposure could be identified by cataloging public T cell receptors. High-throughput TCR immunosequencing, statistical association of individual TCRs with disease status, and machine learning were combined to predict cytomegalovirus infection status. Along with the roughly 670-subject first cohort, a separate validation cohort of some 130 different subjects was used. Study-wide findings and limitations: The validation cohort had no HLA typing available for a later analysis, so co-occurrence within that cohort was assessed over all 120 or so repertoires. In a later analysis, TCRs clustered in the first cohort were found to also tend to co-occur in the approximately 110 validation repertoires, with 94% of cluster scores above 0. According to the authors, the approach could potentially be generalized to other disease states and immunological phenotypes. In vitro tests confirmed that three of the cytomegalovirus-associated TCR beta chains recognize cytomegalovirus antigens. The classifier was reported to diagnose cytomegalovirus status with high specificity and sensitivity in both the original and validation cohorts. Across donors, most TCR sequences were observed very rarely, whereas some public TCRs were present in many individuals. In the study, about 150 TCR beta chains were listed as associated with cytomegalovirus.

The V end loses 2 bases and the J end loses 2 bases, and a stretch of 12 bases separates them. The CDR3 measures 15 amino acids from cysteine to phenylalanine. Of all the DNA, just the CDR3 is kept, 45 bases in frame from base 1. CDR1 is given as SGHRS and CDR2 as YFSETQ, both from the germline V gene. A note on this clone: This clone's antigen is unknown. There are no base qualities to consult, and no much larger clone falls within one base.

The donors belonged to the validation cohort of around 130 subjects, which was separate from the approximately 610-subject first cohort. Libraries were prepared through the immunoSEQ multiplex PCR assay. In the paper's pipeline: A statistical classification framework was built to diagnose cytomegalovirus status from the catalog of TCR beta chain sequences. The source is immuneACCESS, and TCRdb retained only in-frame sequences with V and J called. Part of the clones is not carried over; for the studies checked, unresolved V genes explain less than half of this, and the remainder is unexplained. That table supplies the V and J calls and clone size; D and trimming were determined from the DNA. This sample has 150,000 to 200,000 clones in its table, and 90% to 97% of those were observed once. The ten largest clones add up to about 0.94% of the sample.

The sequence derives from a woman under 30 in good health and CMV-seronegative. The sequenced material came from PBMCs. The chain links TRBV5-1 with TRBJ2-3; the best D guess is TRBD1, with 5 bases matching. The nucleotides are TGCGCCAGCAGCTTAGGGGTACAGCCCACAGATACGCAGTATTTT. The encoded protein is CASSLGVQPTDTQYF.